This record looks at one T cell receptor (beta chain) sequence and its context. Antigen: not known. This entry is derived from a study of Graves' ophthalmopathy and Graves' hyperthyroidism. Points from the study as a whole: Ophthalmopathy progression was predicted with 55% to 71% sensitivity and 72% to 80% specificity. Clonotypes were expanded in thyroid at above 0.001 frequency, and most also appeared in blood.

For repertoire sequencing, the TCR beta CDR3 regions were amplified from RNA transcripts. RT-PCR was first run with HTBI primers, then multiplex PCR in a second round. Via MiXCR, TCRdb re-called the multiplex PCR reads, giving one row per CDR3 protein. The table shows 600,000 to 950,000 distinct CDR3 sequences, with roughly 41% occurring only once. Ophthalmopathy donors were characterized by moderate-to-severe activity, CAS of at least 3, NOSPECS of at least 4, and duration under 3 months. Lactation, pregnancy, uncontrolled infections and other autoimmune diseases were all grounds for excluding patients. This clonotype originated in an adult man with Graves' ophthalmopathy. Sequencing was done on a sample of peripheral blood.

In DNA form, the CDR3 reads TGTGCCAGCAGCAGCTTACGGGGGGCCCCTACCCACGAGCAGTACTTC. This translates into CASSSLRGAPTHEQYF. The rearrangement joins TRBV7-8 to TRBJ2-7; D may be TRBD2 (7 bases). Per germline, CDR1 SGHVS and CDR2 FQNEAQ. The CDR3 spans 16 residues. V lost 5 bases and J lost 5, with 22 bases in between.